These 29 T cell receptor beta chains came from one sample sequenced in a study of blood T cells in healthy people across ages. The authors ran a second PCR of 7 to 11 cycles using a sample-barcoded 5' primer and a J-beta primer mix. A single record per CDR3 protein comes from TCRdb applying MiXCR to the 5' RACE reads. The sample consists of about 1.6 million distinct CDR3 sequences, roughly a third of them appearing once. Material: blood. These receptors originate from a woman in her thirties in good health.

V gene TRBV7-9 combines with J gene TRBJ2-1, with TRBD2 identical over 14 bases. V shed 6 bases and J 9 bases; nucleotides not matched to a gene: 16. CDR3 length: 18 amino acids. Per germline, CDR1 SEHNR and CDR2 FQNEAQ (reference sequence). Written as DNA, the CDR3 is TGTGCCAGCAGAAGGGGACTAGCGGGAGAGGAGACATCCCCTGAGCAGTTCTTC. This codes for CASRRGLAGEETSPEQFF.

This chain connects TRBV6-6 to TRBJ2-7, with 8 bases that match TRBD1. CDR1 and CDR2 (germline): MNHNY, SVGAGI (reference sequence). The CDR3 covers 14 residues. J was trimmed by 7 bases and V by 7 bases; bases with no gene match: 12. DNA of the CDR3: TGTGCCAGCACCCCAGGGGGCCACTTAGGGGAGCAGTACTTC. The encoded protein is CASTPGGHLGEQYF.

This clonotype was found once. A read error may account for a junction end that differs from germline. The gene calls are TRBV7-2 and TRBJ2-5; D may be TRBD2 (5 bases). Germline V gene sequence: CDR1 SGHTA, CDR2 FQGNSA. CDR3 length equals 14 residues. CDR3 sequence: CVSSLDGVWETQYF. The CDR3 DNA reads as TGTGTCAGCAGCTTAGACGGGGTTTGGGAGACCCAGTACTTC.

The genes are TRBV6-1 and TRBJ2-7, with TRBD1 as a possible D gene (7 bases). The DNA matches TRBJ2-1 better at its end, which makes the J call doubtful. Germline loops: CDR1 MNHNS, CDR2 SASEGT. The CDR3 spans 14 residues. Here the CDR3 reads CASSWGGTAYEQFF. DNA for the CDR3: TGTGCCAGCAGCTGGGGCGGGACAGCCTACGAGCAGTTCTTC.

This clonotype has just a few counts. The rearrangement joins TRBV6-5 to TRBJ2-1; D is ambiguous. The CDR3 covers 13 residues. The V gene lost 4 bases and the J gene lost 8 bases, with 12 bases spanning the gap. CDR1 MNHEY and CDR2 SVGAGI come from the germline V gene. CDR3 protein: CASSSYGYDEQFF. For the CDR3, the DNA is TGTGCCAGCAGTTCCTATGGGTATGATGAGCAGTTCTTC.

This clonotype has a single count. The CDR3 DNA is TGTGCCAGCAGTGAATGGGGGGCGGGGTTAGAGACCCAGTACTTC. Its translation is CASSEWGAGLETQYF. The chain carries TRBV25-1 and TRBJ2-5, with D perhaps assigned TRBD1 or TRBD2 (6 bases each). Germline CDR1 reads MGHDK; CDR2 reads SYGVNS. The CDR3 sequence is 15 residues long. V was shortened by 1 base and J by 4 bases, with 13 bases between the two germline ends.

This clonotype appeared a single time. This could be a read error, since a much larger clone is one nucleotide away. The chain is built from TRBV4-1 and TRBJ2-4; D is unresolved. The J call is in doubt because the DNA end fits TRBJ2-7 better. The V gene's germline CDR1 is MGHRA and CDR2 YSYEKL. CDR3 length: 14 residues. This chain's CDR3 is CASSQVTVSYEQYF. CDR3 DNA: TGCGCCAGCAGCCAAGTAACAGTCAGTTACGAGCAGTACTTC.

This clonotype was picked up a small number of times. This chain uses TRBV20-1 with TRBJ2-3; D could derive from TRBD1 or TRBD2 (7 bases each). There are 14 residues in the CDR3. Looked up from germline, CDR1 is DFQATT and CDR2 is SNEGSKA (reference sequence). Trimming took off 5 bases at V and 3 bases at J, with 15 bases between the two ends. The CDR3 protein is CSAPRGGRTDTQYF. The CDR3 DNA is TGCAGTGCTCCCAGGGGGGGGCGTACAGATACGCAGTATTTT.

The genes are TRBV27 and TRBJ2-3; D call uncertain. Trimming removed 5 bases at V and 7 bases at J, with 19 bases between. The CDR3 is made up of 15 amino acids. Germline V CDR1 and CDR2: MNHEY, SMNVEV (reference sequence). The CDR3: CASSLVTTRSHTQYF. In DNA form, the CDR3 reads TGTGCCAGCAGTCTGGTCACTACCCGCTCTCATACGCAGTATTTT.

The rearrangement joins TRBV20-1 to TRBJ2-2; D not certain. Germline CDR1 and CDR2: DFQATT and SNEGSKA (reference sequence). The V end lost 0 bases, the J end lost 3 bases, and 5 bases lay between the germline ends. This CDR3 contains 13 residues. CDR3 residues: CSARDLDTGELFF. The CDR3 nucleotides are TGCAGTGCTAGAGATCTCGACACCGGGGAGCTGTTTTTT.

This clonotype was detected only a few times. The chain's CDR3 is CASSHVIAGGPDEQFF. The CDR3 DNA is TGTGCCAGCAGCCACGTTATAGCGGGGGGGCCCGATGAGCAGTTCTTC. The chain recombines TRBV3-1 with TRBJ2-1, with TRBD2 matching 11 bases. Per the germline V gene, CDR1 is LGHDT and CDR2 is YNNKEL (reference sequence). V was pared by 3 bases and J by 8 bases, with 9 bases of the junction left unmatched. The CDR3 loop spans 16 amino acids.

There are a few counts of this clonotype. The chain employs TRBV12-3 or TRBV12-4 and TRBJ2-5; no reliable D call. The CDR3 runs 14 residues. Trimming stripped 0 bases from V and 4 bases from J, with 9 bases between. The DNA for the CDR3 is TGTGCCAGCAGTTTAGCGGTCGCCCGAGAGACCCAGTACTTC. This translates into CASSLAVARETQYF.

The V gene is TRBV20-1, the J gene TRBJ2-7, with D possibly being TRBD1 or TRBD2 (6 bases each). The germline V and J ends were trimmed by 3 bases and 2 bases, with 14 bases remaining between them. The CDR3 extends over 14 amino acids. CDR1 is DFQATT and CDR2 is SNEGSKA in the germline V gene (reference sequence). This chain's CDR3 is CSARWGAGAYEQYF. In DNA, the CDR3 is TGCAGTGCTAGGTGGGGGGCTGGGGCCTACGAGCAGTACTTC.

A few counts support this clonotype. The chain uses TRBV27 and TRBJ2-7, with D maybe TRBD2 (7 bases). With 4 bases removed from V and 0 bases from J, the gap between germline ends came to 13 bases. CDR3 length: 15 residues. Germline V gene sequence: CDR1 MNHEY, CDR2 SMNVEV (reference sequence). CDR3 sequence: CASSYRGGLSYEQYF. DNA for the CDR3: TGTGCCAGCAGTTATAGGGGGGGCCTCTCCTACGAGCAGTACTTC.

This clonotype was counted between two and nine times. The gene calls are TRBV12-5 and TRBJ2-1, with a weak D call TRBD1 (5 bases). Germline V gene data show CDR1 as LGHNT and CDR2 as FRNRAP. There are 15 residues in the CDR3. The V end lost 1 base, the J end lost 0 bases, and 7 bases lay between the germline ends. The CDR3 nucleotides read TGTGCTAGTGGTTTGGGGGGCCTCTCCTACAATGAGCAGTTCTTC. It is translated as CASGLGGLSYNEQFF.

This chain connects TRBV7-8 to TRBJ2-6; the D is unclear. Trimming cost V 1 base and J 1 base, with 8 bases left between them. There are 16 residues in the CDR3. In germline, CDR1 is SGHVS, CDR2 FQNEAQ. In DNA, the CDR3 is TGTGCCAGCAGCTTAGGTTACCAGTCTGGGGCCAACGTCCTGACTTTC. Translating it yields CASSLGYQSGANVLTF.

This clonotype was counted only a few times. This chain connects TRBV28 to TRBJ2-3, with D unresolved. CDR1 is MDHEN, CDR2 SYDVKM, per germline. The CDR3 runs to 11 residues. The V and J ends lost 5 bases and 14 bases respectively, with 14 bases between them. Here the CDR3 reads CASSPDRNPYF. Here the CDR3 DNA reads TGTGCCAGCAGTCCCGACCGAAATCCGTATTTT.

This clonotype was seen a few times. The chain combines TRBV20-1 with TRBJ2-5, with 8 positions matching TRBD2. Unmatched junction bases numbered 8, after V lost 0 bases and J lost 2 bases. There are 16 residues in the CDR3. CDR1 DFQATT and CDR2 SNEGSKA come from the germline V gene (reference sequence). The CDR3 sequence: CSARDGIAGRQETQYF. In nucleotides, the CDR3 is TGCAGTGCTAGAGATGGAATAGCGGGGCGACAAGAGACCCAGTACTTC.

The chain combines TRBV12-3 or TRBV12-4 with TRBJ2-4, with D unclear. The CDR3 has 15 amino acids. The V gene lost 3 bases and the J gene lost 2 bases, with 11 bases spanning the gap. Here the CDR3 reads CASSFLASSKNIQYF. DNA for the CDR3: TGTGCCAGCAGTTTCTTAGCCTCGTCCAAAAACATTCAGTACTTC.

As regards this clonotype: A read error may be the cause here, since a much bigger clone is one base away. V gene TRBV29-1 combines with J gene TRBJ2-7; D not certain. The CDR3 is 15 amino acids. CDR1 and CDR2 from the germline V gene are SQVTM and ANQGSEA. Here the CDR3 reads CSAEDWTRSSYEQYF. CDR3 DNA: TGCAGCGCTGAAGATTGGACGAGGAGCTCCTACGAGCAGTACTTC.

This clonotype was seen only a few times. The rearrangement links TRBV9 to TRBJ2-3; D may be TRBD1 or TRBD2 (5 bases each). From germline, CDR1 is SGDLS and CDR2 YYNGEE. The CDR3 spans 16 residues. Trimming left V 4 bases short and J 4 bases short, with 19 bases between. This chain's CDR3 is CASSPPGPRSADTQYF. In DNA form, the CDR3 reads TGTGCCAGCAGCCCACCGGGACCCCGAAGCGCAGATACGCAGTATTTT. Together with reference TRBV9 and TRBJ2-3, the CDR3 gives the full variable domain: DSGVTQTPKHLITATGQRVTLRCSPRSGDLSVYWYQQSLDQGLQFLIQYYNGEERAKGNILERFSAQQFPDLHSELNLSSLELGDSALYFCASSPPGPRSADTQYFGPGTRLTVL.

This clonotype was counted a few times. The chain is built from TRBV30 and TRBJ2-1; perhaps TRBD2 as D (6 bases). V was trimmed by 2 bases and J by 0 bases, leaving 8 bases between them. The CDR3 has 14 amino acids. Germline loops: CDR1 GTSNPN, CDR2 SVGIG (reference sequence). The CDR3 DNA sequence: TGTGCCTGGAGTTACGGGAGCTCCTACAATGAGCAGTTCTTC. It specifies CAWSYGSSYNEQFF.

This clonotype was seen at least ten times. The rearrangement uses TRBV7-7 and TRBJ2-5, with a possible D match to TRBD1 (6 bases). V gave up 3 bases and J gave up 2 bases, with 13 bases separating them. The CDR3 sequence is 15 residues long. The germline V gene encodes CDR1 SSHAT and CDR2 FNYEAQ (reference sequence). CDR3 bases: TGTGCCAGCAGCTTCTCGTGGACAGATCAAGAGACCCAGTACTTC. Translating gives CASSFSWTDQETQYF.

The chain recombines TRBV7-9 with TRBJ2-1; 7 positions agree with TRBD2. CDR1 SEHNR and CDR2 FQNEAQ come from the germline V gene (reference sequence). CDR3 length: 14 residues. The ends lost 5 bases at V and 7 bases at J; junction bases unmatched: 8. The CDR3 spells CASSPAGVGNEQFF. In DNA, the CDR3 is TGTGCCAGCAGCCCTGCGGGAGTTGGGAATGAGCAGTTCTTC.

This clonotype was detected once. This chain uses TRBV27 with TRBJ1-6; D gene ambiguous. The germline V gene encodes CDR1 MNHEY and CDR2 SMNVEV (reference sequence). The V and J ends lost 1 base and 0 bases respectively, with 10 bases between them. The CDR3 is 17 residues long. In nucleotides, the CDR3 is TGTGCCAGCAGTTTATGGCAGTCGAGCTCCTATAATTCACCCCTCCACTTT. Its protein product is CASSLWQSSSYNSPLHF.

This sequence joins TRBV15 and TRBJ2-5, with D perhaps given as TRBD1 or TRBD2 (5 bases each). CDR1 and CDR2 from the germline V gene are LNHNV and YYDKDF (reference sequence). V gave up 3 bases and J gave up 3 bases, with 11 bases separating them. The CDR3 runs to 14 residues. This CDR3 is CATSRGLGEETQYF. CDR3 DNA: TGTGCCACCAGCAGGGGATTGGGGGAAGAGACCCAGTACTTC. Filled out from reference TRBV15 and TRBJ2-5, the complete variable domain reads DAMVIQNPRYQVTQFGKPVTLSCSQTLNHNVMYWYQQKSSQAPKLLFHYYDKDFNNEADTPDNFQSRRPNTSFCFLDIRSPGLGDTAMYLCATSRGLGEETQYFGPGTRLLVL.

The V call is TRBV29-1, the J call TRBJ2-3; D is undetermined. The CDR3 runs 11 residues. The germline gives CDR1 SQVTM, CDR2 ANQGSEA. Trimming removed 6 bases at V and 3 bases at J, with 7 bases between. CDR3 region: CSVLVTDTQYF. The CDR3 DNA follows: TGCAGCGTGCTAGTTACAGATACGCAGTATTTT.

At least ten counts were recorded for this clonotype. The chain couples TRBV5-1 to TRBJ2-1; 10 nucleotides agree with TRBD2. Trimming cost V 0 bases and J 7 bases; bases outside gene matches: 4. The CDR3 has 15 amino acids. Germline loops: CDR1 SGHRS, CDR2 YFSETQ. The CDR3 here is CASSLGGLAVNEQFF. CDR3 coding DNA: TGCGCCAGCAGCTTGGGAGGACTAGCGGTTAATGAGCAGTTCTTC. The whole variable domain, filled in from reference TRBV5-1 and TRBJ2-1, reads KAGVTQTPRYLIKTRGQQVTLSCSPISGHRSVSWYQQTPGQGLQFLFEYFSETQRNKGNFPGRFSGRQFSNSRSEMNVSTLELGDSALYLCASSLGGLAVNEQFFGPGTRLTVL.

The table lists this clonotype with many counts. The J gene is TRBJ2-1, the V gene TRBV20-1; D perhaps matches TRBD2 (5 bases). V shed 2 bases and J shed 7 bases, with 15 bases lying between them. There are 14 residues in the CDR3. Germline loops: CDR1 DFQATT, CDR2 SNEGSKA (reference sequence). CDR3 in DNA: TGCAGTGCTAGAAAAGCGGCATTAAGGAATGAGCAGTTCTTC. Its protein is CSARKAALRNEQFF.